This entry features one T cell receptor (beta chain) sequence. No antigen is known for it. No qualities accompany the bases; no much larger clone lies one base away. Read against the paper, the sample's treatment or condition label means: live attenuated yellow fever vaccine strain. At each blood-draw timepoint, two biological replicates of bulk PBMCs were collected. A standard Ficoll-Paque protocol was used to isolate PBMCs from peripheral blood. TriZol was used to extract RNA from bulk PBMCs, CD4 and CD8 fractions, and dextramer-positive and dextramer-negative fractions. Its CDR3 holds 16 amino acids, cysteine through phenylalanine. The kept DNA is CDR3 alone, 48 bases in frame from the first base. The germline V gene encodes CDR1 SGHTA and CDR2 FQGNSA. V is cut back by 2 bases and J by 0 bases, with 5 bases in the junction unmatched. These data originate in a study of T cells after yellow fever vaccination (dated by TCRdb to about 2019). Background on the whole study: The SMART-Seq v4 Ultra Low Input RNA kit was used to prepare libraries from fractions with low cell numbers. Blood was collected at multiple timepoints before and after primary and secondary immunization, and bulk PBMC replicates and cell subsets were isolated. To follow T-cell clones before and after both primary and booster YFV17D yellow fever vaccination, bulk TCR alpha and beta repertoires underwent longitudinal sequencing. The cohort comprised two healthy male donors, one aged 18 to 30 and one aged 30 to 40 years. What the research found in general, with its limitations: A small fraction of clonotypes showed up in both the CD4 and CD8 compartments, probably as a result of convergent recombination. FACS-sorted repertoires could contain abundant contaminating clonotypes from the bulk population, so computational filtering was required. Compared with the primary T-cell response, the secondary T-cell response was weaker but faster, peaking on day 5 rather than day 15. The study included only two donors, which limits how far the findings can be generalized. After the booster, most clones that had expanded after primary vaccination were detected again (around 96% of CD4 and around 88% of CD8), suggesting broad maintenance of memory.

TCR cDNA was synthesized by 5'RACE template switching, through which a universal primer site and unique molecular identifiers were introduced. Priming of cDNA synthesis was performed from both the TCR alpha and TCR beta constant segments. Library amplification used two PCR steps, and the second PCR step added sample barcodes and sequencing adapters. Libraries were sequenced on Illumina HiSeq 2500 (2x100 bp) or NovaSeq (2x150 bp). In the source study's methods: MIGEC handled demultiplexing of reads and collapsing into UMI consensus sequences, while MiXCR performed V(D)J alignment. Using edgeR on replicate PBMC samples, clonotypes were called vaccine-responding if FDR was below 0.01 and the log2 fold change was above 5 up to day 15. Bulk clonotypes were assigned CD4 or CD8 identity according to which sequenced CD4 or CD8 repertoire held them at higher abundance. The public sequencing data were trimmed at Q25 with fastp and processed into clonotypes with MiXCR by TCRdb, which kept only in-frame beta chains. Entries that share a CDR3 protein sequence are merged under the most common genes and DNA. The V and J calls shown here were made by TCRdb, not taken from the authors' results. The sample yields 500,000 to 550,000 distinct CDR3 sequences; just over 20% were counted once. The ten largest account for roughly a sixth of the sample.

This TCR came from a man aged 18 to 29 who received the YFV17D yellow fever vaccine. The source was PBMCs, collected more than 20 days after the first yellow fever vaccination. The chain links TRBV7-2 with TRBJ2-3, with 7 junctional bases fitting TRBD1. The CDR3 reads as follows: CASSLTDRASTDTQYF. The nucleotide sequence reads TGTGCCAGCAGCTTAACCGACAGGGCTAGCACAGATACGCAGTATTTT. Outside the CDR3, residues come from the reference TRBV7-2 and TRBJ2-3 proteins, so the full variable domain is: GAGVSQSPSNKVTEKGKDVELRCDPISGHTALYWYRQSLGQGLEFLIYFQGNSAPDKSGLPSDRFSAERTGGSVSTLTIQRTQQEDSAVYLCASSLTDRASTDTQYFGPGTRLTVL.